Listed below are T cell receptor beta chains from one sample, sequenced in a study of T cells in Graves' hyperthyroidism and ophthalmopathy. A single record per CDR3 protein comes from TCRdb applying MiXCR to the multiplex PCR reads. The table lists around 290,000 distinct CDR3 sequences, roughly 15% of them singletons, with 7.9% in the top ten. The sample comprised blood. The receptors come from a woman in her 40s with Graves' hyperthyroidism. CDR3s include the opening cysteine and the closing phenylalanine or tryptophan. Fields, in order: clone size, CDR3 length, V gene, D gene, J gene, CDR3 protein, CDR3 DNA. A D gene is named only where the DNA matches it firmly. Only part of the rows carry a size: once, few, many, or a class if the clone is expanded.

clone size: many
CDR3 length: 16
V gene: TRBV7-9
D gene: TRBD1
J gene: TRBJ1-2
CDR3 protein: CASSISREDRNYGYTF
CDR3 DNA: TGTGCCAGCAGCATATCGCGAGAGGACAGGAACTATGGCTACACCTTC

clone size: many
CDR3 length: 13
V gene: TRBV6-1
D gene: TRBD1
J gene: TRBJ1-1
CDR3 protein: CASRPSTGTEAFF
CDR3 DNA: TGTGCCAGCAGACCATCGACAGGGACTGAAGCTTTCTTT

clone size: NA
CDR3 length: 15
V gene: TRBV7-9
D gene: NA
J gene: TRBJ1-5
CDR3 protein: CASSSEWGTNQPQHF
CDR3 DNA: TGTGCCAGCAGTTCGGAGTGGGGGACGAATCAGCCCCAGCATTTT

clone size: many
CDR3 length: 13
V gene: TRBV7-9
D gene: NA
J gene: TRBJ1-2
CDR3 protein: CASSLDRDRGYTF
CDR3 DNA: TGTGCCAGCAGCTTAGACAGGGACCGCGGCTACACCTTC

clone size: few
CDR3 length: 22
V gene: TRBV6-2/TRBV6-3
D gene: TRBD2
J gene: TRBJ2-4
CDR3 protein: CASSYAAGGSGPIQLAKNIQYF
CDR3 DNA: TGTGCCAGCAGTTACGCCGCCGGGGGTAGCGGGCCAATCCAACTAGCCAAAAACATTCAGTACTTC

clone size: many
CDR3 length: 14
V gene: TRBV27
D gene: NA
J gene: TRBJ1-2
CDR3 protein: CASSPSGYGYGYTF
CDR3 DNA: TGTGCCAGCAGTCCCTCAGGGTACGGCTATGGCTACACCTTC

clone size: few
CDR3 length: 17
V gene: TRBV5-5
D gene: NA
J gene: TRBJ2-6
CDR3 protein: CASSLDSARSGANVLTF
CDR3 DNA: TGTGCCAGCAGCTTGGATTCAGCACGCTCTGGGGCCAACGTCCTGACTTTC

clone size: many
CDR3 length: 14
V gene: TRBV7-8
D gene: NA
J gene: TRBJ1-3
CDR3 protein: CASSMTSGGNTIYF
CDR3 DNA: TGTGCCAGCAGCATGACCAGTGGTGGAAACACCATATATTTT

clone size: many
CDR3 length: 12
V gene: TRBV2
D gene: TRBD1
J gene: TRBJ1-2
CDR3 protein: CASRGDRDGYTF
CDR3 DNA: TGTGCCAGCAGGGGGGACAGGGATGGCTACACCTTC

clone size: many
CDR3 length: 15
V gene: TRBV19
D gene: NA
J gene: TRBJ1-1
CDR3 protein: CASSIQARTDIEAFF
CDR3 DNA: TGTGCCAGTAGTATACAGGCCCGGACCGATATTGAAGCTTTCTTT

clone size: few
CDR3 length: 15
V gene: TRBV5-1
D gene: TRBD1
J gene: TRBJ2-5
CDR3 protein: CASSLETGVRETQYF
CDR3 DNA: TGCGCCAGCAGCTTGGAGACAGGGGTCCGGGAGACCCAGTACTTC

clone size: few
CDR3 length: 16
V gene: TRBV13
D gene: TRBD1
J gene: TRBJ2-2
CDR3 protein: CASSLGDRTNTGELFF
CDR3 DNA: TGTGCCAGCAGCCTAGGGGACAGGACAAACACCGGGGAGCTGTTTTTT

clone size: many
CDR3 length: 14
V gene: TRBV5-6
D gene: NA
J gene: TRBJ2-7
CDR3 protein: CASSFLGDGYEQYF
CDR3 DNA: TGTGCCAGCAGCTTTTTAGGGGATGGCTACGAGCAGTACTTC

clone size: many
CDR3 length: 12
V gene: TRBV29-1
D gene: NA
J gene: TRBJ2-7
CDR3 protein: CSVVRNSYEQYF
CDR3 DNA: TGCAGCGTTGTCAGGAACTCCTACGAGCAGTACTTC

clone size: NA
CDR3 length: 18
V gene: TRBV9
D gene: TRBD2
J gene: TRBJ2-1
CDR3 protein: CASSVVPGTSVSYNEQFF
CDR3 DNA: TGTGCCAGCAGCGTAGTGCCCGGGACTAGCGTCTCCTACAATGAGCAGTTCTTC

clone size: many
CDR3 length: 13
V gene: TRBV6-2/TRBV6-3
D gene: TRBD1
J gene: TRBJ1-2
CDR3 protein: CASSYGQDYGYTF
CDR3 DNA: TGTGCCAGCAGTTACGGACAGGACTATGGCTACACCTTC

clone size: many
CDR3 length: 16
V gene: TRBV19
D gene: TRBD2
J gene: TRBJ2-1
CDR3 protein: CASIGTSGSSYNEQFF
CDR3 DNA: TGTGCCAGTATAGGGACTAGCGGCAGCTCCTACAATGAGCAGTTCTTC

clone size: many
CDR3 length: 16
V gene: TRBV6-6
D gene: NA
J gene: TRBJ2-5
CDR3 protein: CASSYVRGEGEETQYF
CDR3 DNA: TGTGCCAGCAGTTACGTCAGGGGCGAGGGGGAAGAGACCCAGTACTTC

clone size: many
CDR3 length: 14
V gene: TRBV6-1
D gene: NA
J gene: TRBJ1-1
CDR3 protein: CASSVGIMNTEAFF
CDR3 DNA: TGTGCCAGCAGTGTGGGGATCATGAACACTGAAGCTTTCTTT

clone size: NA
CDR3 length: 15
V gene: TRBV7-6
D gene: NA
J gene: TRBJ1-3
CDR3 protein: CASSLAPGSGNTIYF
CDR3 DNA: TGTGCCAGCAGCTTAGCCCCAGGGTCTGGAAACACCATATATTTT

clone size: many
CDR3 length: 15
V gene: TRBV11-2
D gene: NA
J gene: TRBJ2-3
CDR3 protein: CASSMRVKGTDTQYF
CDR3 DNA: TGTGCCAGCAGCATGAGGGTAAAGGGTACAGATACGCAGTATTTT

clone size: many
CDR3 length: 17
V gene: TRBV7-2
D gene: NA
J gene: TRBJ1-3
CDR3 protein: CASGQPSLSDVGNTIYF
CDR3 DNA: TGTGCCAGCGGACAGCCCTCCTTGAGTGATGTCGGAAACACCATATATTTT

clone size: NA
CDR3 length: 16
V gene: TRBV7-7
D gene: TRBD2
J gene: TRBJ2-2
CDR3 protein: CASSPRLAGQTGELFF
CDR3 DNA: TGTGCTAGCAGCCCCCGACTAGCGGGGCAGACCGGGGAGCTGTTTTTT

clone size: many
CDR3 length: 14
V gene: TRBV7-8
D gene: TRBD1
J gene: TRBJ1-3
CDR3 protein: CASSGQLQGNTIYF
CDR3 DNA: TGTGCCAGCAGTGGGCAGCTACAGGGGAACACCATATATTTT

clone size: many
CDR3 length: 15
V gene: TRBV28
D gene: NA
J gene: TRBJ2-2
CDR3 protein: CASVGAELNTGELFF
CDR3 DNA: TGTGCCAGCGTGGGGGCAGAACTGAACACCGGGGAGCTGTTTTTT

clone size: many
CDR3 length: 15
V gene: TRBV6-2/TRBV6-3
D gene: TRBD2
J gene: TRBJ2-7
CDR3 protein: CASSLLAGAFYEQYF
CDR3 DNA: TGTGCCAGCAGTCTTCTAGCGGGAGCCTTCTACGAGCAGTACTTC

clone size: many
CDR3 length: 17
V gene: TRBV12-3/TRBV12-4
D gene: NA
J gene: TRBJ2-7
CDR3 protein: CASSLAHGGLSSYEQYF
CDR3 DNA: TGTGCCAGCAGTTTAGCGCACGGTGGGCTAAGCTCCTACGAGCAGTACTTC

clone size: many
CDR3 length: 15
V gene: TRBV20-1
D gene: NA
J gene: TRBJ1-1
CDR3 protein: CSARDEVSPNTEAFF
CDR3 DNA: TGCAGTGCTAGAGATGAGGTGAGTCCGAACACTGAAGCTTTCTTT

clone size: many
CDR3 length: 17
V gene: TRBV25-1
D gene: NA
J gene: TRBJ2-2
CDR3 protein: CASSESKGSENTGELFF
CDR3 DNA: TGTGCCAGCAGTGAATCGAAGGGTAGCGAGAACACCGGGGAGCTGTTTTTT

clone size: many
CDR3 length: 14
V gene: TRBV3-1
D gene: NA
J gene: TRBJ1-2
CDR3 protein: CASSQTDRTDGYTF
CDR3 DNA: TGTGCCAGCAGCCAAACAGACAGGACGGATGGCTACACCTTC

clone size: few
CDR3 length: 14
V gene: TRBV27
D gene: NA
J gene: TRBJ2-1
CDR3 protein: CASSLSRNNNEQFF
CDR3 DNA: TGTGCCAGCAGTTTATCTCGCAATAACAATGAGCAGTTCTTC

clone size: many
CDR3 length: 15
V gene: TRBV7-2
D gene: NA
J gene: TRBJ1-1
CDR3 protein: CASRRGGYMNTEAFF
CDR3 DNA: TGTGCCAGCCGCCGTGGGGGATACATGAACACTGAAGCTTTCTTT

clone size: few
CDR3 length: 14
V gene: TRBV7-9
D gene: TRBD1
J gene: TRBJ2-5
CDR3 protein: CASSPDRARETQYF
CDR3 DNA: TGTGCCAGCAGCCCAGACAGGGCGCGAGAGACCCAGTACTTC

clone size: many
CDR3 length: 13
V gene: TRBV7-8
D gene: NA
J gene: TRBJ2-3
CDR3 protein: CASSPLLEGTQYF
CDR3 DNA: TGTGCCAGCAGCCCCTTGCTGGAGGGTACGCAGTATTTT

clone size: few
CDR3 length: 15
V gene: TRBV9
D gene: NA
J gene: TRBJ1-5
CDR3 protein: CASSLGGDRNQPQHF
CDR3 DNA: TGTGCCAGCAGTCTAGGGGGTGACAGGAATCAGCCCCAGCATTTT

clone size: many
CDR3 length: 16
V gene: TRBV28
D gene: NA
J gene: TRBJ2-7
CDR3 protein: CASSPLKGWGFYEQYF
CDR3 DNA: TGTGCCAGCAGTCCGTTGAAAGGGTGGGGGTTCTACGAGCAGTACTTC

clone size: few
CDR3 length: 12
V gene: TRBV20-1
D gene: NA
J gene: TRBJ1-1
CDR3 protein: CSARSRDTEAFF
CDR3 DNA: TGCAGTGCTAGGAGCCGAGACACTGAAGCTTTCTTT

clone size: many
CDR3 length: 13
V gene: TRBV7-3
D gene: NA
J gene: TRBJ1-1
CDR3 protein: CASSVQLNTEAFF
CDR3 DNA: TGTGCCAGCAGCGTCCAATTGAACACTGAAGCTTTCTTT

clone size: NA
CDR3 length: 16
V gene: TRBV30
D gene: NA
J gene: TRBJ2-1
CDR3 protein: CAWSAFGVSSYNEQFF
CDR3 DNA: TGTGCCTGGAGTGCCTTTGGGGTCAGCTCCTACAATGAGCAGTTCTTC

clone size: many
CDR3 length: 13
V gene: TRBV6-1
D gene: NA
J gene: TRBJ2-3
CDR3 protein: CASRAGWTDTQYF
CDR3 DNA: TGTGCCAGCAGGGCAGGGTGGACAGATACGCAGTATTTT

clone size: many
CDR3 length: 15
V gene: TRBV11-2
D gene: NA
J gene: TRBJ2-1
CDR3 protein: CASSPEVYSYNEQFF
CDR3 DNA: TGTGCCAGCAGCCCGGAGGTGTACTCCTACAATGAGCAGTTCTTC

clone size: NA
CDR3 length: 15
V gene: TRBV4-2
D gene: NA
J gene: TRBJ1-1
CDR3 protein: CASSQTGAGDTEAFF
CDR3 DNA: TGTGCCAGCAGCCAAACAGGAGCTGGAGACACTGAAGCTTTCTTT